This TCR beta chain emerged from a study of T cells in tuberculosis. For this clone: Its matching antigen is unknown.

Assay used: immunoSEQ multiplex PCR; TCRdb lists only in-frame clones, some missing. The profile covers over 40,000 clones, with roughly 96% appearing a single time and roughly 3.5% taken by the ten largest. Points from the study as a whole: Samples were chosen by availability of cryopreserved specimens.

This sequence was found in a donor between 10 and 35 years old with latent tuberculosis or without tuberculosis infection. What was sequenced was PBMCs.

The CDR3, as DNA: TGTGCCAGCTCACCAACCGGGACAGGGGGTTACGAGCAGTACTTC. This gives the protein CASSPTGTGGYEQYF. V is TRBV18 and J is TRBJ2-7; 11 positions match TRBD1. Germline V lookup: CDR1 KGHSH, CDR2 LQKENI. V lost 2 bases, J lost 4 bases, and 4 bases stayed unmatched. This CDR3 comprises 15 residues.